The rows below give T cell receptor beta chains drawn from one sample of a study of T cells in narcolepsy. Method: immunoSEQ multiplex PCR; TCRdb's copy keeps in-frame clones and lacks some. This sample has tens of thousands of clones, with 65% to 85% found just once. Sample: memory (CD45RA-) CD4+ T cells from blood. The receptors were sampled from a human donor in good health. Each CDR3 is given with its conserved first and last residue. Fields, in order: clone size, D gene, CDR3 length, J gene, V gene, CDR3 DNA, CDR3 protein. A D gene is named only where the DNA matches it firmly. Where a row states a size, it is once, few, many or the class of an expanded clone; other rows omit it.

>few|NA|13|TRBJ1-1|TRBV5-6
TGTGCCAGCAGCTTGGACGGGATCACTGAAGCTTTCTTT
CASSLDGITEAFF
>NA|TRBD1|15|TRBJ1-6|TRBV5-8
TGTGCCAGCAGCTTACAGGGGGCGAGAGATTCACCCCTCCACTTT
CASSLQGARDSPLHF
>NA|NA|14|TRBJ1-1|TRBV4-3
TGCGCCAGCAGCCGGTCGGACGAGAACACTGAAGCTTTCTTT
CASSRSDENTEAFF
>NA|TRBD1|15|TRBJ1-2|TRBV2
TGTGCCAGCAGTGTAATAGAGCGACAGGGACAAGGCTACACCTTC
CASSVIERQGQGYTF
>NA|NA|16|TRBJ1-6|TRBV5-1
TGCGCCAGCAGTCTGGCCGGCGCGAGCTCAAATTCACCCCTCCACTTT
CASSLAGASSNSPLHF
>NA|NA|13|TRBJ1-2|TRBV6-6
TGTGCCAGCAGTCCGCAGGGGAGGGGTGGCTACACCTTC
CASSPQGRGGYTF
>NA|NA|17|TRBJ1-1|TRBV18
TGTGCCAGCTCACGTGCCCTAGGCACGGAGCCTAACACTGAAGCTTTCTTT
CASSRALGTEPNTEAFF
>NA|NA|15|TRBJ2-7|TRBV4-3
TGCGCCAGCAGCCAAGAGACTGCAGGATCCTACGAGCAGTACTTC
CASSQETAGSYEQYF
>NA|NA|15|TRBJ2-1|TRBV9
TGTGCCAGCAGCGTAGGGGGGAGCCACACCAATGAGCAGTTCTTC
CASSVGGSHTNEQFF
>NA|TRBD2|15|TRBJ2-7|TRBV27
TGTGCCAGCACCCCGGCGGGCGCGGGGGACTACGAGCAGTACTTC
CASTPAGAGDYEQYF
>NA|TRBD1|15|TRBJ1-3|TRBV5-6
TGTGCCAGCAGCTCATCAACAGGGGCTGGAAACACCATATATTTT
CASSSSTGAGNTIYF
>few|TRBD2|14|TRBJ2-1|TRBV15
TGTGCCACCAGCAGAGATTTGAGCGGGAGGGCCGTGTTCTTC
CATSRDLSGRAVFF
>once|TRBD1|15|TRBJ2-3|TRBV19
TGTGCCAGTAGTGTCGACAGGGGGCGTGGGGATACGCAGTATTTT
CASSVDRGRGDTQYF
>few|TRBD2|15|TRBJ2-2|TRBV7-7
TGTGCCAGCAGCCCACTAGCGGGAGTGGGCGGGGAGCTGTTTTTT
CASSPLAGVGGELFF
>NA|NA|11|TRBJ2-1|TRBV7-2
TGTGCCAGCAGCTTAGGCTCACAGCAGTTCTTC
CASSLGSQQFF
>once|NA|15|TRBJ2-1|TRBV11-2
TGTGCCAGCAGCCCTAGACGACTAGGGGACAATGAGCAGTTCTTC
CASSPRRLGDNEQFF
>NA|NA|13|TRBJ2-3|TRBV9
TGTGCCAGCAGCGTAGGCCCGCCAGATACGCAGTATTTT
CASSVGPPDTQYF
>NA|TRBD1|16|TRBJ2-4|TRBV9
TGTGCCAGCAGCGTAGTTTCGGCAGGGGGTTTGGACATTCAGTACTTC
CASSVVSAGGLDIQYF
>NA|NA|17|TRBJ2-5|TRBV21-1
TGTGCCAGCAGCAAAGGCGGACTAGCGGGAGTCAGAGAGACCCAGTACTTC
CASSKGGLAGVRETQYF
>NA|TRBD1|14|TRBJ2-5|TRBV5-6
TGTGCCAGCAGCTTCGTTGACAGGGAAGAGACCCAGTACTTC
CASSFVDREETQYF
>few|TRBD1|17|TRBJ2-5|TRBV7-7
TGTGCCAGCAGCCCTGCCGGGGCACAGGGGGTCCAAGAGACCCAGTACTTC
CASSPAGAQGVQETQYF
>NA|NA|13|TRBJ1-3|TRBV28
TGTGCCAGCACCCGACCGCGGGGAAACACCATATATTTT
CASTRPRGNTIYF
>NA|NA|14|TRBJ1-3|TRBV5-1
TGCGCCAGCTCCACCGGGGGGCTTGGAAACACCATATATTTT
CASSTGGLGNTIYF
>few|TRBD1|14|TRBJ1-5|TRBV19
TGTGCCAGTAATCCACAGGGGAAGGGTCAGCCCCAGCATTTT
CASNPQGKGQPQHF